A single sample gave rise to the 14 T cell receptor beta chains below, sequenced in a study of response to subunit inactivated influenza vaccine. TCRdb recomputed calls from the RT-PCR reads with MiXCR, one row per CDR3 protein. The sample shows around 760,000 distinct CDR3 sequences, approximately 15% of them seen only once. The sequencing used PBMCs from blood, collected approximately 15 days before vaccination. These receptors were taken from a man aged 50 to 59 who received an inactivated influenza vaccine.

V and J are TRBV30 and TRBJ2-7, with D perhaps matching TRBD1 (6 bases). Trimming stripped 2 bases from V and 3 bases from J, with 11 bases between. This CDR3 region has 13 residues. Germline V gene data show CDR1 as GTSNPN and CDR2 as SVGIG (reference sequence). This chain's CDR3 is CAWSRDKNYEQYF. In nucleotides, the CDR3 is TGTGCCTGGAGTCGGGACAAGAACTACGAGCAGTACTTC.

For this clonotype: The junction does not match germline at one end; this may be a read error. CDR3 protein: CASSQAREQLF. DNA for the CDR3: TGTGCCAGCAGCCAAGCTCGAGAGCAGTTATTC. The chain carries TRBV3-1 and TRBJ2-1; D is unclear. CDR1 is LGHDT, CDR2 YNNKEL, per germline (reference sequence). This CDR3 region has 11 residues.

The rearrangement joins TRBV29-1 to TRBJ2-3, with a weak D call TRBD1 (5 bases). Germline-derived CDR1 and CDR2 are SQVTM and ANQGSEA. CDR3 size: 13 residues. V was shortened by 7 bases and J by 4 bases, with 15 bases between the two germline ends. CDR3 sequence: CSEAQGPADTQYF. In nucleotides, the CDR3 is TGCAGCGAAGCTCAGGGTCCCGCAGATACGCAGTATTTT.

This clonotype came up a few times. The chain links TRBV11-2 to TRBJ2-1; no clear D gene. There are 14 residues in the CDR3. The germline V gene has CDR1 SGHAT and CDR2 FQNNGV. V was cut by 2 bases and J by 1 base, with 6 bases left in between. The CDR3 sequence is CASSLRWSYNEQFF. DNA of the CDR3: TGTGCCAGCAGCTTAAGGTGGTCCTACAATGAGCAGTTCTTC.

The chain employs TRBV11-2 and TRBJ2-7, with 7 positions matching TRBD1. CDR3 length equals 15 residues. Per the germline V gene, CDR1 is SGHAT and CDR2 is FQNNGV. Germline trimming cut 5 bases from V and 2 bases from J; bases unmatched to any gene: 9. The CDR3 region has the DNA TGTGCCAGCAGCAAAACAGGGGTGCGGGCCTACGAGCAGTACTTC. It codes for CASSKTGVRAYEQYF.

This clonotype was recorded a few times. The chain employs TRBV28 and TRBJ1-5; possible D gene TRBD1, 6 bases. CDR1 MDHEN and CDR2 SYDVKM come from the germline V gene. The length of the CDR3 is 15 residues. The V and J ends lost 7 bases and 0 bases respectively, with 13 bases between them. The CDR3 DNA sequence: TGTGCCAGCACCGAGGACAGCTATAGCAATCAGCCCCAGCATTTT. This codes for CASTEDSYSNQPQHF.

This clonotype was seen more than once but under ten times. The chain employs TRBV7-9 and TRBJ1-2; TRBD1 aligns across 12 bases. Unmatched junction bases numbered 9, after V lost 5 bases and J lost 8 bases. The CDR3 is made up of 15 amino acids. Germline CDR1 and CDR2: SEHNR and FQNEAQ (reference sequence). CDR3 coding DNA: TGTGCCAGCAGCCAAGCCGGGACAGGGGGCTTCGGCTACACCTTC. Translating it yields CASSQAGTGGFGYTF.

The chain has TRBV7-2 and TRBJ2-7, with TRBD2 identical over 8 bases. V lost 1 base, J lost 2 bases, and 7 bases stayed unmatched. This CDR3 spans 16 amino acids. Germline V gives CDR1 SGHTA, CDR2 FQGNSA. The CDR3 nucleotides are TGTGCCAGCAGCTTAGTTGGCGGGGGGTCCCCCTACGAGCAGTACTTC. It translates to CASSLVGGGSPYEQYF.

This clonotype was picked up many times. V gene TRBV4-3 combines with J gene TRBJ2-1, with 7 bases aligning to TRBD2. Germline V CDR1 and CDR2: LGHNA, YSLEER. The CDR3 has 17 residues. Trimming removed 1 base from V and 0 bases from J; junction bases left unmatched: 6. This chain's CDR3 is CASSQGSSGDSYNEQFF. CDR3 nucleotides: TGCGCCAGCAGCCAAGGTTCTAGCGGAGACTCCTACAATGAGCAGTTCTTC.

This clonotype was recorded a few times. The CDR3 region has the DNA TGCAGTGCTAGAGATCAACTAGCGCAACACTACGAGCAGTACTTC. Protein product: CSARDQLAQHYEQYF. The chain couples TRBV20-1 to TRBJ2-7, with 7 bases that match TRBD2. Looked up from germline, CDR1 is DFQATT and CDR2 is SNEGSKA (reference sequence). The V and J ends lost 0 bases and 3 bases, in that order; junction bases with no gene match: 8. This CDR3 has 15 amino acids.

This clonotype was counted a few times. The rearrangement links TRBV10-3 to TRBJ1-6; D possibly corresponds to TRBD1 (6 bases). The CDR3 spans 15 residues. Deletions cut 0 bases from V and 5 bases from J, with 8 bases between. The germline V gene has CDR1 ENHRY and CDR2 SYGVKD. Written as DNA, the CDR3 is TGTGCCATCAGTGAGTCTCACAGGGATAATTCACCCCTCCACTTT. The encoded protein is CAISESHRDNSPLHF.

The rearrangement uses TRBV5-1 and TRBJ1-6, with D maybe TRBD1 (6 bases). Germline-derived CDR1 and CDR2 are SGHRS and YFSETQ. This CDR3 comprises 18 residues. Trimming took 6 bases from V and 0 from J, leaving 19 bases between them. The chain's CDR3 is CASKGGDGASSYNSPLHF. DNA of the CDR3: TGCGCCAGCAAGGGGGGGGACGGCGCGAGCTCCTATAATTCACCCCTCCACTTT.

The table lists this clonotype with a few counts. This sequence joins TRBV12-3 or TRBV12-4 and TRBJ2-1; a possible D gene is TRBD2 (6 bases). V lost 7 bases to trimming and J lost 9 bases, with 19 bases between them. There are 14 residues in the CDR3. CDR3 loop: CASTPREIYGEQFF. The DNA of the CDR3 is TGTGCCAGCACCCCTCGGGAGATCTACGGTGAGCAGTTCTTC.

As for this clonotype: Germline and junction disagree at one end, which may indicate a read error. The V and J genes are TRBV9 and TRBJ2-3; 8 positions match TRBD2. Germline CDR1 and CDR2: SGDLS and YYNGEE. The CDR3 is made up of 17 amino acids. This chain's CDR3 is CASSPTSREGRTDTQYF. CDR3 nucleotides: TGCGCCAGCAGCCCGACGAGTCGGGAGGGCAGGACAGATACGCAGTATTTT.